This TCR beta chain was captured by sequencing in a study of cytomegalovirus exposure and HLA in healthy donors. A multiplex PCR was run with 60 Vbeta primers and 13 Jbeta primers. Clones were sequenced by immunoSEQ multiplex PCR, and TCRdb holds only the in-frame ones, with some missing. Its listing shows about 200,000 clones. Worth noting for this clone: No DNA is shown, since the ends of the CDR3 on it are uncertain; the CDR3 is the one TCRdb lists.

The CDR3 adds up to 16 amino acids, both ends counted. Germline V gene sequence: CDR1 MNHEY, CDR2 SMNVEV (reference sequence). Source material: PBMCs. The rearrangement uses TRBV27 and TRBJ2-2; TRBD2, the table's D call, was not compared with the DNA. The clonotype comes from a girl aged 2-10 years in good health and CMV-seropositive. CDR3: CASSSSTSGRHGELFF.